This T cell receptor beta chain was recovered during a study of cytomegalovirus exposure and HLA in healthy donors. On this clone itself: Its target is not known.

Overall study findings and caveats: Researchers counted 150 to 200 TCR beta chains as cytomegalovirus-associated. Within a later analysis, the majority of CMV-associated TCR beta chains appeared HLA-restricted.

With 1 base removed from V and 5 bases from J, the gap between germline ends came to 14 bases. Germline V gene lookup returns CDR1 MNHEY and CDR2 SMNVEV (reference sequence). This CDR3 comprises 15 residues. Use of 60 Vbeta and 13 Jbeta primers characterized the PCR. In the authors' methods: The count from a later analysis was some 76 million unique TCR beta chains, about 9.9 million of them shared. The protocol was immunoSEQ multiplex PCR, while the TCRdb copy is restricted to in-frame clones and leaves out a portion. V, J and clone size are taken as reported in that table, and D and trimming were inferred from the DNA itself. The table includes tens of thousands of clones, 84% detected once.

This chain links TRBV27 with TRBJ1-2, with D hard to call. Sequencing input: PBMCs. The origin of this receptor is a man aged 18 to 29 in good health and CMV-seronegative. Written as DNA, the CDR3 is TGTGCCAGCAGTTTATTGGGCCCTTTGGATTATGGCTACACCTTC. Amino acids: CASSLLGPLDYGYTF.